These T cell receptor beta chains were read from a single sample in a study of blood T cell repertoires in COVID-19. The repertoire was sequenced with immunoSEQ multiplex PCR; TCRdb's copy has only in-frame clones and lacks some. The sample lists more than 150,000 clones; around 87% were seen once. The sequenced sample consisted of peripheral blood. The source is a middle-aged man with active or convalescent COVID-19. Each CDR3 is given with its conserved first and last residue. D genes are given only for firm matches. Clone size is shown for a subset of rows, as once, few, many or a class of expanded clone.

TRBD1	TRBV5-6	NA	TRBJ1-2	CASSLRGQGVYGYTF	TGTGCCAGCAGCTTGAGGGGACAGGGGGTCTATGGCTACACCTTC
NA	TRBV11-2	once	TRBJ1-4	CASSLNRERYEKLFF	TGTGCCAGCAGCTTGAACAGGGAGCGGTACGAAAAACTGTTTTTT
NA	TRBV30	once	TRBJ2-2	CAWSQRAGELFF	TGTGCCTGGAGTCAAAGAGCCGGGGAGCTGTTTTTT
NA	TRBV29-1	NA	TRBJ1-1	CSVEGTLEAFF	TGCAGCGTTGAAGGGACTCTTGAAGCTTTCTTT
NA	TRBV6-2/TRBV6-3	NA	TRBJ1-3	CASSYHPGPRSSGNTIYF	TGTGCCAGCAGTTACCATCCAGGCCCCCGTTCCTCTGGAAACACCATATATTTT
NA	TRBV7-9	NA	TRBJ1-1	CASSGGSGMNTEAFF	TGTGCCAGCAGCGGGGGGTCGGGTATGAACACTGAAGCTTTCTTT
TRBD1	TRBV5-1	NA	TRBJ2-5	CASLMTGREETQYF	TGCGCCAGTCTAATGACAGGGAGAGAAGAGACCCAGTACTTC
NA	TRBV6-1	NA	TRBJ1-4	CASSDRVENEKLFF	TGTGCCAGCAGTGACAGGGTTGAGAATGAAAAACTGTTTTTT
TRBD2	TRBV6-1	NA	TRBJ2-5	CASSEVSGGQETQYF	TGTGCCAGCAGTGAAGTTAGCGGGGGGCAAGAGACCCAGTACTTC
TRBD1	TRBV9	NA	TRBJ1-2	CASSVATGGQGGYGYTF	TGTGCCAGCAGCGTAGCTACTGGTGGACAGGGAGGCTATGGCTACACCTTC
TRBD1	TRBV9	NA	TRBJ2-7	CASSPHGQGALGEQYF	TGTGCCAGCAGCCCCCACGGACAGGGGGCGTTAGGCGAGCAGTACTTC
NA	TRBV19	NA	TRBJ2-7	CASSERAGNYEQYF	TGTGCCAGTAGCGAGCGGGCCGGAAACTACGAGCAGTACTTC
TRBD1	TRBV15	NA	TRBJ1-2	CATSHRRRTGDYVGYTF	TGTGCCACCAGCCACCGACGAAGGACAGGGGATTACGTCGGCTACACCTTC
TRBD1	TRBV6-5	NA	TRBJ1-5	CASSYSGTGDQPQHF	TGTGCCAGCAGTTACTCCGGGACAGGGGATCAGCCCCAGCATTTT
TRBD1	TRBV10-3	NA	TRBJ2-7	CAISTPGQGIYEQYF	TGTGCCATCAGCACACCGGGACAGGGAATCTACGAGCAGTACTTC
TRBD1	TRBV10-3	NA	TRBJ2-7	CAIRPGTGVGEQYF	TGTGCCATCAGGCCCGGGACAGGGGTTGGCGAGCAGTACTTC
TRBD1	TRBV11-3	NA	TRBJ2-2	CASSLGQGARYTGELFF	TGTGCCAGCAGCTTGGGACAGGGGGCGCGGTATACCGGGGAGCTGTTTTTT
NA	TRBV6-5	NA	TRBJ1-2	CATDWQGLDGYTF	TGTGCCACCGACTGGCAGGGGCTAGATGGCTACACCTTC
NA	TRBV15	NA	TRBJ1-3	CATSENFGNTIYF	TGTGCCACCAGCGAGAATTTTGGAAACACCATATATTTT